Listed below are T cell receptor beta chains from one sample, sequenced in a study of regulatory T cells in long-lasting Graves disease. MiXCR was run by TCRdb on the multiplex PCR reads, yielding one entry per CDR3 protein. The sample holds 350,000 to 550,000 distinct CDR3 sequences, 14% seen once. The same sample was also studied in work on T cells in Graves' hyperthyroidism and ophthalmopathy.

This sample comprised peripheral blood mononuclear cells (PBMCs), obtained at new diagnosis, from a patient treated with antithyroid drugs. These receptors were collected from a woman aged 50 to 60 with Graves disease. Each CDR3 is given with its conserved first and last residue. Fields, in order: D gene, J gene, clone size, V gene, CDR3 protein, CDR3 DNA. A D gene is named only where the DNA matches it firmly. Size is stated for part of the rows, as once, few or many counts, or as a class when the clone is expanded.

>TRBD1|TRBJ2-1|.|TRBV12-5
CASGSDREQFF
TGTGCTAGTGGTTCGGACAGGGAGCAGTTCTTC
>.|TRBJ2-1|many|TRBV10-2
CASSEFAANEQFF
TGCGCCAGCAGTGAGTTTGCAGCAAATGAGCAGTTCTTC
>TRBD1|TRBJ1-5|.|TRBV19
CASSPGQVWSQPQHF
TGTGCCAGTAGTCCAGGACAGGTTTGGAGTCAGCCCCAGCATTTT
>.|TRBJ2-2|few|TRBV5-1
CASSLASVRELFF
TGCGCCAGCAGCTTGGCGTCCGTCCGGGAGCTGTTTTTT
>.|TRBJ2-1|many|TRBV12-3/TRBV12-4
CASIPRGGGGAYNEQFF
TGTGCCAGCATCCCACGAGGGGGAGGGGGTGCCTACAATGAGCAGTTCTTC
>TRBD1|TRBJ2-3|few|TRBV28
CASSQTGTGVTDTQYF
TGTGCCAGCAGCCAAACCGGGACAGGGGTCACAGATACGCAGTATTTT
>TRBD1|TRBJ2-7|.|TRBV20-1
CSASGQGAYAQYF
TGCAGTGCTAGCGGACAGGGCGCCTACGCGCAGTACTTC
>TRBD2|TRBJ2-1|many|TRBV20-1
CSARTSGPYNEQFF
TGCAGTGCTAGGACTAGCGGGCCTTACAATGAGCAGTTCTTC
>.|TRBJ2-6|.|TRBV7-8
CASSLRSMSSGANVLTF
TGTGCCAGCAGCTTACGGTCGATGAGCTCTGGGGCCAACGTCCTGACTTTC
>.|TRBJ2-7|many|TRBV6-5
CASSYSVFRTDYEQYF
TGTGCCAGCAGTTACTCCGTTTTCAGGACAGACTACGAGCAGTACTTC
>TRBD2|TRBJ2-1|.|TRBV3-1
CASSQATGGPYEQFF
TGTGCCAGCAGCCAAGCGACGGGAGGGCCCTACGAGCAGTTCTTC
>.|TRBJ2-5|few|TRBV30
CAWSVFLQETQYF
TGTGCCTGGAGTGTATTCCTACAAGAGACCCAGTACTTC